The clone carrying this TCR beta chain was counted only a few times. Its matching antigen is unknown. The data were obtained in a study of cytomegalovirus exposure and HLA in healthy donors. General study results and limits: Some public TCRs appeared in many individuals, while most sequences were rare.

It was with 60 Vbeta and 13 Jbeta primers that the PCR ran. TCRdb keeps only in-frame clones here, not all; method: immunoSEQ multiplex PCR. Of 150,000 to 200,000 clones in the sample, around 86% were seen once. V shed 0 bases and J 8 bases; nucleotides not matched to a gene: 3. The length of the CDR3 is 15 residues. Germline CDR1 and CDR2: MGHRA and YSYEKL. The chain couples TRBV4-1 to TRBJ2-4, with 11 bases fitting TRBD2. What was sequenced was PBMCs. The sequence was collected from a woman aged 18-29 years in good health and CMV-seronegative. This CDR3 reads CASSQDSGRADIQYF. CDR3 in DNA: TGCGCCAGCAGCCAAGATAGCGGGAGGGCCGACATTCAGTACTTC.